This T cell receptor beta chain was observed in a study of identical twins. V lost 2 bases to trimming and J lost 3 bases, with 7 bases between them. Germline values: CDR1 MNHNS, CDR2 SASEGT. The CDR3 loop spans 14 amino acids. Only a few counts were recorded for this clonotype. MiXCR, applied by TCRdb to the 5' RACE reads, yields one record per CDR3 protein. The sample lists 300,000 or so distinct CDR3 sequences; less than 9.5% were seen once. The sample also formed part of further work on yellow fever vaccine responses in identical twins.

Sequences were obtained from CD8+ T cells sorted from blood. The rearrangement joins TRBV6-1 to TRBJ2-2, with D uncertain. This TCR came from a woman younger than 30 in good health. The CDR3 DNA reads TGTGCCAGCAGTGAAATGGTGCACACCGGGGAGCTGTTTTTT. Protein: CASSEMVHTGELFF.